The T cell receptor beta chain under discussion was sequenced for a study of blood T cell repertoires in COVID-19. The V gene's germline CDR1 is MGHRA and CDR2 YSYEKL. This CDR3 region has 16 residues. V shed 3 bases and J 8 bases; nucleotides not matched to a gene: 12. The table lists this clone with a few counts. Data came from immunoSEQ multiplex PCR; TCRdb stores just in-frame clones and leaves some out. There are roughly 40,000 clones in the sample; under 90% occur only once, and around 6.1% lies in the top ten. The sample was peripheral blood. The TCR comes from a human donor in a cohort sampled during active COVID-19. This chain links TRBV4-1 with TRBJ1-4; 7 bases line up with TRBD1. For the CDR3, the DNA is TGCGCCAGCAGCCACCACGGGACAGTTGTCGCAGAAAAACTGTTTTTT. This encodes CASSHHGTVVAEKLFF.